This record concerns one T cell receptor beta chain sequence. These data come from a study of technical replicates of blood from a handful of donors. Trimming pared 6 bases from V and 9 bases from J, leaving 27 bases between. Germline CDR1 reads MGHRA; CDR2 reads YSYEKL. The CDR3 has 17 residues. The repertoire was sequenced with immunoSEQ multiplex PCR; TCRdb's copy has only in-frame clones and lacks some. The sample includes 80,000 or so clones, about 96% of them seen just once. The receptor was derived from a human donor in good health. The sample taken for sequencing was T cells isolated from PBMCs. The chain couples TRBV4-1 to TRBJ2-1; D possibly corresponds to TRBD2 (5 bases). Here the CDR3 reads CASRTQGREGRGSEQFF. The DNA for the CDR3 is TGCGCCAGCAGAACACAAGGGCGAGAGGGTAGAGGGAGTGAGCAGTTCTTC.